This TCR beta chain was sequenced during a study of response to subunit inactivated influenza vaccine. General study findings and limits: Each seasonal influenza vaccination recruits few new T cells, the authors suggested.

The CDR3 consists of 14 residues. Trimming took off 3 bases at V and 1 base at J, with 9 bases between the two ends. Germline lookup yields CDR1 SGHVS and CDR2 FNYEAQ. TCRdb used MiXCR to reprocess the RT-PCR reads, holding one entry per CDR3 protein. Here the sample spans 860,000 or so distinct CDR3 sequences, approximately 21% being singletons. This clonotype has more than one count but fewer than ten. As yet, its antigen is unknown. J is TRBJ2-5 and V is TRBV7-6; D not resolved. This TCR was sampled from a man in his fifties or sixties who received an inactivated influenza vaccine. The material sequenced was PBMCs from blood, taken approximately 5 days after vaccination. The CDR3 region is CASSFGILQETQYF. DNA for the CDR3: TGTGCCAGCAGCTTCGGAATCCTCCAAGAGACCCAGTACTTC.